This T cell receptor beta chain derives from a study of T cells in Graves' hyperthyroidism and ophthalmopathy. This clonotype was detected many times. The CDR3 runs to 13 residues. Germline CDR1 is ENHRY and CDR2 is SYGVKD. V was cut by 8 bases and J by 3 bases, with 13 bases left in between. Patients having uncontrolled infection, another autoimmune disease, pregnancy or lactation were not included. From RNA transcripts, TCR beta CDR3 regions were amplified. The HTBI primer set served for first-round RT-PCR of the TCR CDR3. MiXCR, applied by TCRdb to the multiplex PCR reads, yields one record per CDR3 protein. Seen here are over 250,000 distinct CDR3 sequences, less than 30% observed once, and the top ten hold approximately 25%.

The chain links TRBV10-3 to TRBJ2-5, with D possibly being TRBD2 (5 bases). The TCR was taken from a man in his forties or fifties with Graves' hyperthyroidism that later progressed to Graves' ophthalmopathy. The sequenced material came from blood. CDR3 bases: TGTGCCATCCGAGGGCTAACCGAAGAGACCCAGTACTTC. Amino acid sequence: CAIRGLTEETQYF.